Listed below are T cell receptor beta chains from one sample, sequenced in a study of blood T cells in healthy people across ages. One entry per CDR3 protein results from TCRdb running MiXCR on the 5' RACE reads. The data hold 500,000 to 650,000 distinct CDR3 sequences, with around a quarter observed a single time. The data were also submitted as part of a second study, on T cells of mothers and their children.

The specimen was blood. Source of these receptors: a boy aged 2 to 10 in good health. The CDR3 runs from the conserved cysteine through the conserved F or W. A D gene is named only where the DNA matches it firmly. Some rows have no size entry. The others give once, few or many, or a class for an expanded clone.

v_gene: TRBV12-3/TRBV12-4
abundance: few
j_gene: TRBJ1-5
d_gene: .
CDR3nt: TGTGCCAGCAGTTTAGGCGCCTTGCCGCCCCAGCATTTT
CDR3aa: CASSLGALPPQHF

v_gene: TRBV9
abundance: few
j_gene: TRBJ2-5
d_gene: .
CDR3nt: TGTGCCAGCAGCGCCACCGGGGGAGAGACCCAGTACTTC
CDR3aa: CASSATGGETQYF

v_gene: TRBV20-1
abundance: .
j_gene: TRBJ2-3
d_gene: TRBD2
CDR3nt: TGCAGTGCTAGGCCCCTCAGCGGACTAGTCACAGATACGCAGTATTTT
CDR3aa: CSARPLSGLVTDTQYF

v_gene: TRBV2
abundance: .
j_gene: TRBJ1-5
d_gene: .
CDR3nt: TGTGCCAGCAGTGATTGGGTTAATCAGCCCCAGCATTTT
CDR3aa: CASSDWVNQPQHF

v_gene: TRBV5-1
abundance: .
j_gene: TRBJ2-7
d_gene: .
CDR3nt: TGCGCCAGCAGCAACGGGCCCGCCTACGAGCAGTACTTC
CDR3aa: CASSNGPAYEQYF

v_gene: TRBV20-1
abundance: .
j_gene: TRBJ2-5
d_gene: .
CDR3nt: TGCAGTGCTAGAGGGCCAGGTGGAGAGACCCAGTACTTC
CDR3aa: CSARGPGGETQYF

v_gene: TRBV5-1
abundance: .
j_gene: TRBJ1-3
d_gene: .
CDR3nt: TGCGCCAGCAGCCTGGGAACTCGGGGTGGAAACACCATATATTTT
CDR3aa: CASSLGTRGGNTIYF

v_gene: TRBV7-9
abundance: .
j_gene: TRBJ2-2
d_gene: .
CDR3nt: TGTGCCAGCAGCCCCGACATCACCGGGGAGCTGTTTTTT
CDR3aa: CASSPDITGELFF

v_gene: TRBV4-1
abundance: few
j_gene: TRBJ1-5
d_gene: .
CDR3nt: TGCGCCAGCAGCGTCGGAGGAAATCAGCCCCAGCATTTT
CDR3aa: CASSVGGNQPQHF

v_gene: TRBV12-3/TRBV12-4
abundance: few
j_gene: TRBJ2-1
d_gene: TRBD1
CDR3nt: TGTGCCAGCAGGCAGGGGGCCGCCTCCTACAATGAGCAGTTCTTC
CDR3aa: CASRQGAASYNEQFF

v_gene: TRBV12-3/TRBV12-4
abundance: .
j_gene: TRBJ2-7
d_gene: TRBD2
CDR3nt: TGTGCCAGCAGCCGAACTAGCGGGAGGGTCACCTACGAGCAGTACTTC
CDR3aa: CASSRTSGRVTYEQYF

v_gene: TRBV27
abundance: .
j_gene: TRBJ1-2
d_gene: TRBD1
CDR3nt: TGTGCCAGCGCCGATTCGACAGGGGTCTATGGCTACACCTTC
CDR3aa: CASADSTGVYGYTF

v_gene: TRBV29-1
abundance: .
j_gene: TRBJ2-6
d_gene: .
CDR3nt: TGCAGCGTTGAAGGCGCTGACACGATGAGCTCTGGGGCCAACGTCCCGACTTTC
CDR3aa: CSVEGADTMSSGANVPTF

v_gene: TRBV29-1
abundance: .
j_gene: TRBJ2-7
d_gene: TRBD1
CDR3nt: TGCAGCGTTGAAGATTTCCAGGGGGCGAACGAGCAGTACTTC
CDR3aa: CSVEDFQGANEQYF

v_gene: TRBV7-7
abundance: few
j_gene: TRBJ2-1
d_gene: .
CDR3nt: TGTGCCAGCAGCTCCGACTCAGGGGGGAATGAGCAGTTCTTC
CDR3aa: CASSSDSGGNEQFF

v_gene: TRBV7-9
abundance: .
j_gene: TRBJ1-6
d_gene: TRBD1
CDR3nt: TGTGCCAGCAGCTCGACCGGGACAGGGTCTGGGTCACCCCTCCACTTT
CDR3aa: CASSSTGTGSGSPLHF

v_gene: TRBV7-2
abundance: few
j_gene: TRBJ1-2
d_gene: .
CDR3nt: TGTGCCAGCAGCTTAGTACCAGGATGGCATGGCTACACCTTC
CDR3aa: CASSLVPGWHGYTF

v_gene: TRBV12-3/TRBV12-4
abundance: .
j_gene: TRBJ2-3
d_gene: .
CDR3nt: TGTGCCAGCAGTGACCCGGATACGCAGTATTTT
CDR3aa: CASSDPDTQYF

v_gene: TRBV7-9
abundance: few
j_gene: TRBJ2-7
d_gene: .
CDR3nt: TGTGCCAGCAGCCATAGACAGTCACATCCCTACGAGCAGTACTTC
CDR3aa: CASSHRQSHPYEQYF

v_gene: TRBV12-5
abundance: .
j_gene: TRBJ2-7
d_gene: TRBD1
CDR3nt: TGTGCTAGTGGTTGGCCCCGGGACAGGGAGGACGAGCAGTACTTC
CDR3aa: CASGWPRDREDEQYF

v_gene: TRBV11-2
abundance: .
j_gene: TRBJ1-4
d_gene: .
CDR3nt: TGTGCCAGCAGCCCTTGGGGGCCTGGTAATGAAAAACTGTTTTTT
CDR3aa: CASSPWGPGNEKLFF

v_gene: TRBV7-9
abundance: many
j_gene: TRBJ1-2
d_gene: .
CDR3nt: TGTGCCAGCAGCATGGACACTAACTATGGCTACACCTTC
CDR3aa: CASSMDTNYGYTF

v_gene: TRBV29-1
abundance: few
j_gene: TRBJ2-2
d_gene: .
CDR3nt: TGCAGCGTTGGGGACACCGGGGAGCTGTTTTTT
CDR3aa: CSVGDTGELFF

v_gene: TRBV7-9
abundance: few
j_gene: TRBJ2-3
d_gene: TRBD2
CDR3nt: TGTGCCAGCAGCTTAGGACTAGCGGGGCTTACAGATACGCAGTATTTT
CDR3aa: CASSLGLAGLTDTQYF

v_gene: TRBV20-1
abundance: .
j_gene: TRBJ1-4
d_gene: TRBD1
CDR3nt: TGCAGTGCTACCCCGGGACAGAGTAATGAAAAACTGTTTTTT
CDR3aa: CSATPGQSNEKLFF

v_gene: TRBV27
abundance: .
j_gene: TRBJ1-4
d_gene: TRBD1
CDR3nt: TGTGCCAGCAGGCGACAGGGATTGAATGAAAAACTGTTTTTT
CDR3aa: CASRRQGLNEKLFF

v_gene: TRBV20-1
abundance: .
j_gene: TRBJ2-6
d_gene: .
CDR3nt: TGCAGTGCTAGGTACTACAGGGAAGGGGCCAACGCCCTGACTTTC
CDR3aa: CSARYYREGANALTF

v_gene: TRBV6-6
abundance: .
j_gene: TRBJ1-3
d_gene: TRBD1
CDR3nt: TGTGCCAGCAGTTACCCGGGACAGGGGCAGGGAAACACCATATATTTT
CDR3aa: CASSYPGQGQGNTIYF

v_gene: TRBV12-3/TRBV12-4
abundance: few
j_gene: TRBJ2-7
d_gene: .
CDR3nt: TGTGCCAGCGCCAGTCAATACTCCCACGAGCAGTACTTC
CDR3aa: CASASQYSHEQYF

v_gene: TRBV11-2
abundance: .
j_gene: TRBJ1-2
d_gene: .
CDR3nt: TGTGCCAGCAGGGTTAATACCGGGACCACATTCTATGGCTACACCTTC
CDR3aa: CASRVNTGTTFYGYTF

v_gene: TRBV4-3
abundance: few
j_gene: TRBJ2-7
d_gene: TRBD1
CDR3nt: TGCGCCAGCAGCCAAGATCAGGGGGCCACCTACGAGCAGTACTTC
CDR3aa: CASSQDQGATYEQYF

v_gene: TRBV7-9
abundance: .
j_gene: TRBJ2-1
d_gene: .
CDR3nt: TGTGCCAGCAGCTTTTCCGGCGGTATCAAGCAGTTCTTC
CDR3aa: CASSFSGGIKQFF

v_gene: TRBV7-9
abundance: .
j_gene: TRBJ1-6
d_gene: .
CDR3nt: TGTGCCAGCAGCTTAGCGCGGGGGAGTTCACCCCTCCACTTT
CDR3aa: CASSLARGSSPLHF

v_gene: TRBV4-2
abundance: .
j_gene: TRBJ2-5
d_gene: TRBD2
CDR3nt: TGTGCCAGCAGCGGACTAGCGGGGGGATCGGAGACCCAGTACTTC
CDR3aa: CASSGLAGGSETQYF

v_gene: TRBV28
abundance: few
j_gene: TRBJ2-5
d_gene: .
CDR3nt: TGTGCCAGCAGTCCACTGGGGGTAGGGGAAGAGACCCAGTACTTC
CDR3aa: CASSPLGVGEETQYF

v_gene: TRBV10-3
abundance: .
j_gene: TRBJ2-7
d_gene: .
CDR3nt: TGTGCCATCAGTGCCGGGACACAGATCTACGAGCAGTACTTC
CDR3aa: CAISAGTQIYEQYF

v_gene: TRBV29-1
abundance: few
j_gene: TRBJ2-1
d_gene: .
CDR3nt: TGCAGCGTTGAACTAGGCGGCAATGAGCAGTTCTTC
CDR3aa: CSVELGGNEQFF

v_gene: TRBV7-6
abundance: few
j_gene: TRBJ2-1
d_gene: TRBD2
CDR3nt: TGTGCCAGCTCAAACCCAGCGGGGGCCAATGAGCAGTTCTTC
CDR3aa: CASSNPAGANEQFF

v_gene: TRBV18
abundance: few
j_gene: TRBJ2-7
d_gene: TRBD1
CDR3nt: TGTGCCAGCTCACCGGGGGACAGGGTTTACGAGCAGTACTTC
CDR3aa: CASSPGDRVYEQYF

v_gene: TRBV13
abundance: few
j_gene: TRBJ1-6
d_gene: .
CDR3nt: TGTGCCAGCAGCCTCCCAGGTTCACCCCTCCACTTT
CDR3aa: CASSLPGSPLHF

v_gene: TRBV5-4
abundance: .
j_gene: TRBJ2-3
d_gene: TRBD2
CDR3nt: TGTGCCAGCAGCCCGGCCGGGACTAGGTCAGATACGCAGTATTTT
CDR3aa: CASSPAGTRSDTQYF

v_gene: TRBV20-1
abundance: .
j_gene: TRBJ2-7
d_gene: .
CDR3nt: TGCAGTGCTAGGGGATTTAGCTCCTACGAGCAGTACTTC
CDR3aa: CSARGFSSYEQYF

v_gene: TRBV7-9
abundance: .
j_gene: TRBJ2-7
d_gene: TRBD1
CDR3nt: TGTGCCAGCACCCTATACCGGGACAGGGCCTACGAGCAGTACTTC
CDR3aa: CASTLYRDRAYEQYF

v_gene: TRBV29-1
abundance: few
j_gene: TRBJ1-1
d_gene: TRBD1
CDR3nt: TGCAGCGCCCTAACAGGGGGCCGAGGAAACACTGAAGCTTTCTTT
CDR3aa: CSALTGGRGNTEAFF

v_gene: TRBV10-3
abundance: few
j_gene: TRBJ2-5
d_gene: TRBD2
CDR3nt: TGTGCCACCGCAACTAGCGGACCTGAAGCGGTCAACTTC
CDR3aa: CATATSGPEAVNF

v_gene: TRBV10-3
abundance: .
j_gene: TRBJ2-2
d_gene: TRBD2
CDR3nt: TGTGCCATCAGTGAGGCGGGCCAACCGGGACTAGCGAGTACCGGGGAGCTGTTTTTT
CDR3aa: CAISEAGQPGLASTGELFF

v_gene: TRBV7-2
abundance: .
j_gene: TRBJ2-5
d_gene: .
CDR3nt: TGTGCCAGCAGCCCAAAGGCGACATACCAAGAGACCCAGTACTTC
CDR3aa: CASSPKATYQETQYF

v_gene: TRBV12-3/TRBV12-4
abundance: .
j_gene: TRBJ2-1
d_gene: .
CDR3nt: TGTGCCAGCAGCTTAAACCCTTGGAGGGACAATGAGCAGTTCTTC
CDR3aa: CASSLNPWRDNEQFF

v_gene: TRBV4-3
abundance: .
j_gene: TRBJ2-1
d_gene: TRBD2
CDR3nt: TGCGCCAGCAGCCAAGATCTAGAGCGGGAGGCCCGCAATGAGCAGTTCTTC
CDR3aa: CASSQDLEREARNEQFF

v_gene: TRBV7-9
abundance: few
j_gene: TRBJ2-7
d_gene: .
CDR3nt: TGTGCCAACAGCTTCGAGGAATCCTACGAGCAGTACTTC
CDR3aa: CANSFEESYEQYF

v_gene: TRBV18
abundance: few
j_gene: TRBJ1-5
d_gene: TRBD1
CDR3nt: TGTGCCAGCTCACCCGCAGGGGGCAACCAGCCCCAGCATTTT
CDR3aa: CASSPAGGNQPQHF

v_gene: TRBV6-5
abundance: .
j_gene: TRBJ1-4
d_gene: TRBD1
CDR3nt: TGTGCCAGCAGCCCCAGACAGGGGTTGTTTTTGAAACTGTTTTTT
CDR3aa: CASSPRQGLFLKLFF

v_gene: TRBV20-1
abundance: .
j_gene: TRBJ2-7
d_gene: .
CDR3nt: TGCAGTGCTAGAGATGAGGTTTCCGAGCAGTACTTC
CDR3aa: CSARDEVSEQYF

v_gene: TRBV12-3/TRBV12-4
abundance: few
j_gene: TRBJ1-4
d_gene: TRBD1
CDR3nt: TGTGCCAGCAGTTACCTGGGACAGACCCTAGCAACTAATGAAAAACTGTTTTTT
CDR3aa: CASSYLGQTLATNEKLFF

v_gene: TRBV7-6
abundance: many
j_gene: TRBJ2-4
d_gene: TRBD2
CDR3nt: TGTGCCAGCAGCTTAGGAACCGGGAGGGAGCCCAAAAACATTCAGTACTTC
CDR3aa: CASSLGTGREPKNIQYF

v_gene: TRBV6-5
abundance: few
j_gene: TRBJ1-5
d_gene: .
CDR3nt: TGTGCCAGCAGTCAAATAGGGTTCGGGCCCCAGCATTTT
CDR3aa: CASSQIGFGPQHF

v_gene: TRBV29-1
abundance: few
j_gene: TRBJ1-1
d_gene: .
CDR3nt: TGCAGCGTTGAAGACGAGAAGGCTCCGAACACTGAAGCTTTCTTT
CDR3aa: CSVEDEKAPNTEAFF

v_gene: TRBV18
abundance: .
j_gene: TRBJ1-1
d_gene: .
CDR3nt: TGTGCCAGCTCACCACCGGCAGGGTTGAACACTGAAGCTTTCTTT
CDR3aa: CASSPPAGLNTEAFF

v_gene: TRBV7-2
abundance: few
j_gene: TRBJ2-4
d_gene: .
CDR3nt: TGTGCCAGCAGCTTAATGTCTAGCGACCCGATGGCCAAAAACATTCAGTACTTC
CDR3aa: CASSLMSSDPMAKNIQYF